The 9 T cell receptor beta chains below come from one sample, sequenced in a study of identifying expanded T cells in peripheral blood. The table came from immunoSEQ multiplex PCR; TCRdb's copy has only in-frame clones and leaves some out. In the table there are tens of thousands of clones, more than 75% of which are singletons. What was sequenced was blood. These receptors originate from a person aged 18 to 70 in good health.

This chain uses TRBV9 with TRBJ1-5; D remains unclear. Trimming took off 4 bases at V and 6 bases at J, with 17 bases between the two ends. There are 15 residues in the CDR3. From germline, CDR1 is SGDLS and CDR2 YYNGEE. The CDR3 region has the DNA TGTGCCAGCAGCCCCAACCCGCTCGGCGGTCAGCCCCAGCATTTT. Protein product: CASSPNPLGGQPQHF.

V is TRBV4-1 and J is TRBJ1-2; a possible D gene is TRBD1 (5 bases). This CDR3 has 16 residues. Trimming took off 0 bases at V and 1 base at J, with 12 bases between the two ends. From germline, CDR1 is MGHRA and CDR2 YSYEKL. The CDR3 is CASSQDVGTGNYGYTF. CDR3 DNA: TGCGCCAGCAGCCAAGATGTAGGGACGGGTAACTATGGCTACACCTTC.

This chain links TRBV6-5 with TRBJ1-2, with unresolved D. The length of the CDR3 is 14 residues. Trimming shortened V by 0 bases and J by 2 bases, and 7 bases separated the two germline ends. CDR1 and CDR2 from the germline V gene are MNHEY and SVGAGI. The CDR3 spells CASSYSAPNYGYTF. The CDR3 coding sequence is TGTGCCAGCAGTTACTCGGCACCAAACTATGGCTACACCTTC.

This sequence joins TRBV6-7 and TRBJ1-1, with TRBD1 as a possible D gene (5 bases). TRBV6-7 is filed as an ORF, its function uncertain. The CDR3 is 11 residues long. V lost 8 bases and J 6 bases, leaving 10 bases between the germline ends. Here the CDR3 reads CASSRGPEAFF. The CDR3 DNA reads as TGTGCCAGCTCAAGGGGCCCTGAAGCTTTCTTT.

The CDR3, as DNA: TGCAGCCGGGGCCGGGGAGATACGCAGTATTTT. Translating it yields CSRGRGDTQYF. The V call is TRBV29-1, the J call TRBJ2-3; D is tentatively TRBD1 or TRBD2 (5 bases each). The CDR3 has 11 amino acids. With 8 bases removed from V and 5 bases from J, the gap between germline ends came to 11 bases. Per the germline V gene, CDR1 is SQVTM and CDR2 is ANQGSEA.

The chain carries TRBV7-8 and TRBJ1-5; 10 bases are a match to TRBD1. Germline-derived CDR1 and CDR2 are SGHVS and FQNEAQ. CDR3 length equals 17 residues. V gave up 0 bases and J gave up 0 bases; unmatched junction bases: 2. The CDR3 nucleotides are TGTGCCAGCAGCTTAGCCGGGACAGGGGTTAGCAATCAGCCCCAGCATTTT. It translates to CASSLAGTGVSNQPQHF.

The chain couples TRBV27 to TRBJ2-7, with 9 nucleotides matching TRBD1. Trimming took 1 base from V and 6 from J; bases not matched to a gene: 7. Germline assignment: CDR1 MNHEY and CDR2 SMNVEV (reference sequence). This CDR3 region has 15 residues. The CDR3 DNA reads as TGTGCCAGCAGTTTATTTGCGGGGACAGGGCTCGAGCAGTACTTC. Its translation: CASSLFAGTGLEQYF.

The chain combines TRBV18 with TRBJ1-2; the match to TRBD1 covers 7 bases. V shed 0 bases and J 5 bases; nucleotides not matched to a gene: 6. The CDR3 has 15 residues. Germline V lookup: CDR1 KGHSH, CDR2 LQKENI. This CDR3 is CASSPPGQKPYGYTF. DNA of the CDR3: TGTGCCAGCTCACCACCGGGACAGAAACCTTATGGCTACACCTTC.

The chain is built from TRBV18 and TRBJ2-2, with 7 nucleotides matching TRBD1. CDR1 is KGHSH and CDR2 is LQKENI in the germline V gene. V gave up 3 bases and J gave up 3 bases; unmatched junction bases: 10. The CDR3 loop spans 17 amino acids. The CDR3 sequence: CASSPGTDETYTGELFF. Here the CDR3 DNA reads TGTGCCAGCTCACCTGGGACAGACGAAACTTACACCGGGGAGCTGTTTTTT. Complete variable domain (other parts from reference TRBV18 and TRBJ2-2): NAGVMQNPRHLVRRRGQEARLRCSPMKGHSHVYWYRQLPEEGLKFMVYLQKENIIDESGMPKERFSAEFPKEGPSILRIQQVVRGDSAAYFCASSPGTDETYTGELFFGEGSRLTVL.